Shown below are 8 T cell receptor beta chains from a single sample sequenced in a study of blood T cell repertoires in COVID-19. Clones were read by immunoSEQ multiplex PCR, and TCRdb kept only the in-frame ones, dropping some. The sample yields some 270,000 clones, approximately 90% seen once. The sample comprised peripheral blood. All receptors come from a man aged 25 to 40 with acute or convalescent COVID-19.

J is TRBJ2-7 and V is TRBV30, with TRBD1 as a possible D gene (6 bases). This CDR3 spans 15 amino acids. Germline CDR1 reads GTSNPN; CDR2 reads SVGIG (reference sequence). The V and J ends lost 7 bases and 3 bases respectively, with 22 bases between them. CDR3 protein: CASKPLLTGNYEQYF. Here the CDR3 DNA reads TGTGCCTCCAAACCTCTCTTGACAGGAAACTACGAGCAGTACTTC. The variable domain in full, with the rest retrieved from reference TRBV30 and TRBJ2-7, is SQTIHQWPATLVQPVGSPLSLECTVEGTSNPNLYWYRQAAGRGLQLLFYSVGIGQISSEVPQNLSASRPQDRQFILSSKKLLLSDSGFYLCASKPLLTGNYEQYFGPGTRLTVT.

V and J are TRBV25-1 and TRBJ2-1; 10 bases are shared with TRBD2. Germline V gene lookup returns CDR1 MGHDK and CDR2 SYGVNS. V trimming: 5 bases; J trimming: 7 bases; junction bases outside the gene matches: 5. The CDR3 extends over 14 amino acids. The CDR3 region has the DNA TGTGCCAGCAGTTCGGCTAGCGGGAGAAATGAGCAGTTCTTC. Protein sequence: CASSSASGRNEQFF.

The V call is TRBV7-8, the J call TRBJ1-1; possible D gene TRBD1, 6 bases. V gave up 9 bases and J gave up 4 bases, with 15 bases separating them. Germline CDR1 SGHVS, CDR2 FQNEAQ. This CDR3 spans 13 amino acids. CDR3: CASTRGLGTEAFF. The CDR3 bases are TGTGCCAGTACAAGGGGGTTGGGCACTGAAGCTTTCTTT.

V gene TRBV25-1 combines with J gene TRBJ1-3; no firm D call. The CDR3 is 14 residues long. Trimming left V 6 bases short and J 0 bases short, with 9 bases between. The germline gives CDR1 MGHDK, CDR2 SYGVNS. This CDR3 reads CASRDTSSGNTIYF. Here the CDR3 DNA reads TGTGCCAGCAGAGACACCAGCTCTGGAAACACCATATATTTT.

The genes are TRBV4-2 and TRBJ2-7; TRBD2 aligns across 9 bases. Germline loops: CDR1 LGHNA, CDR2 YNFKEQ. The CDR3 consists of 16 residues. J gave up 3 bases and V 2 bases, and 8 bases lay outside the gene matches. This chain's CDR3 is CASSQPLAGRGYEQYF. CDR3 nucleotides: TGTGCCAGCAGCCAACCTCTAGCGGGAAGGGGCTACGAGCAGTACTTC.

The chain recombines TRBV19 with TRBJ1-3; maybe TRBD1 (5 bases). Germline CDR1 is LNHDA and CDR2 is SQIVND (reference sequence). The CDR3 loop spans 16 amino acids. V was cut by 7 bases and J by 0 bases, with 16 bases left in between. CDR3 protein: CASTSWGGGSGNTIYF. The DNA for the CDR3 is TGTGCCAGTACCTCCTGGGGGGGTGGCTCTGGAAACACCATATATTTT.

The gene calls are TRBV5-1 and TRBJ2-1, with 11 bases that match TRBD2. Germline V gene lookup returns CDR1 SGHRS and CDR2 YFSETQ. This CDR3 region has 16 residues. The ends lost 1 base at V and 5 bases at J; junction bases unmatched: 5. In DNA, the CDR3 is TGCGCCAGCAGCTTGCAACTAGCGGGAGTTGACAATGAGCAGTTCTTC. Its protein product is CASSLQLAGVDNEQFF.

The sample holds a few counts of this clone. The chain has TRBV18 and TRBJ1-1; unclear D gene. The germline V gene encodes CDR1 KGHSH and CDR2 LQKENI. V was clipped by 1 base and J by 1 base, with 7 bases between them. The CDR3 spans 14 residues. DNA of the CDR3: TGTGCCAGCTCACCACTGCACAAGAACACTGAAGCTTTCTTT. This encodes CASSPLHKNTEAFF.